The 21 T cell receptor beta chains in this list originate from one sample, sequenced in a study of vaccination and CD4 T cells after COVID-19. Cultured CD4+ T cell DNA underwent sequencing with the Oncomine TCR Beta short-read assay. TCRdb passed the PCR reads through MiXCR, listing each CDR3 protein once. The table shows fewer than 20,000 distinct CDR3 sequences, with just under 80% occurring only once. No antigen is known for these receptors. The sample's treatment: roughly 10-day PBMC culture with coronavirus spike peptide pools or control peptides (ViraFEST assay). The sample in question was CD4+ T cells from blood, cultured in vitro, obtained after SARS-CoV-2 vaccination. These TCRs come from a human donor who received a COVID-19 vaccine.

This chain connects TRBV5-4 to TRBJ2-3, with D uncertain. The germline V and J ends were trimmed by 1 base and 3 bases, with 9 bases remaining between them. The germline V gene has CDR1 SGHNT and CDR2 YYREEE (reference sequence). CDR3 size: 14 residues. Here the CDR3 DNA reads TGTGCCAGCAGCTTGCTAGGCAGAACAGATACGCAGTATTTT. The encoded protein is CASSLLGRTDTQYF. The whole variable domain, remainder taken from reference TRBV5-4 and TRBJ2-3, is ETGVTQSPTHLIKTRGQQVTLRCSSQSGHNTVSWYQQALGQGPQFIFQYYREEENGRGNFPPRFSGLQFPNYSSELNVNALELDDSALYLCASSLLGRTDTQYFGPGTRLTVL.

This chain connects TRBV15 to TRBJ1-5; D not resolved. V was shortened by 5 bases and J by 4 bases, with 18 bases between the two germline ends. Germline CDR1 LNHNV, CDR2 YYDKDF (reference sequence). The CDR3 has 16 residues. The CDR3 sequence: CATSVPGVGPNQPQHF. Written as DNA, the CDR3 is TGTGCCACCAGCGTCCCAGGCGTAGGACCTAATCAGCCCCAGCATTTT. Together with reference TRBV15 and TRBJ1-5, the CDR3 gives the full variable domain: DAMVIQNPRYQVTQFGKPVTLSCSQTLNHNVMYWYQQKSSQAPKLLFHYYDKDFNNEADTPDNFQSRRPNTSFCFLDIRSPGLGDTAMYLCATSVPGVGPNQPQHFGDGTRLSIL.

The chain is built from TRBV6-5 and TRBJ1-2, with a tentative D call TRBD1 (6 bases). CDR1 MNHEY and CDR2 SVGAGI come from the germline V gene. V shed 2 bases and J shed 5 bases, with 9 bases lying between them. This CDR3 contains 13 residues. CDR3 in amino acids: CASSYRQDYGYTF. CDR3 nucleotides: TGTGCCAGCAGTTACCGACAGGATTATGGCTACACCTTC.

On this clonotype itself: The junction departs from the called germline gene at one end, perhaps through a read error. The chain recombines TRBV20-1 with TRBJ1-2; a possible D gene is TRBD1 (6 bases). The CDR3 consists of 13 residues. Germline assignment: CDR1 DFQATT and CDR2 SNEGSKA (reference sequence). The CDR3 protein is CSARGGANYGYTF. CDR3 nucleotides: TGCAGTGCGAGAGGGGGAGCTAACTATGGCTACACCTTC.

This rearrangement joins TRBV5-4 to TRBJ1-1; D gene ambiguous. CDR1 and CDR2 (germline): SGHNT, YYREEE (reference sequence). The V end lost 0 bases, the J end lost 1 base, and 7 bases lay between the germline ends. The CDR3 extends over 14 amino acids. The CDR3 loop is CASSLGPRNTEAFF. CDR3 in DNA: TGTGCCAGCAGCTTGGGACCGAGGAACACTGAAGCTTTCTTT.

The chain is built from TRBV7-8 and TRBJ2-3; a possible D gene is TRBD2 (7 bases). This CDR3 is built from 14 residues. Germline V gene data show CDR1 as SGHVS and CDR2 as FQNEAQ. The V end was cut by 11 bases, the J end by 2 bases, with 17 bases between. In DNA, the CDR3 is TGTGCCGGGACGGCGGGGGCTTCCACAGATACGCAGTATTTT. As protein: CAGTAGASTDTQYF. The full variable domain, with the rest looked up from reference TRBV7-8 and TRBJ2-3, is GAGVSQSPRYKVAKRGQDVALRCDPISGHVSLFWYQQALGQGPEFLTYFQNEAQLDKSGLPSDRFFAERPEGSVSTLKIQRTQQEDSAVYLCAGTAGASTDTQYFGPGTRLTVL.

V and J are TRBV7-9 and TRBJ2-5; weak D call: TRBD2 (6 bases). The V gene lost 5 bases and the J gene lost 1 base, with 14 bases spanning the gap. The germline CDR1 and CDR2 sequences are SEHNR and FQNEAQ (reference sequence). The CDR3 has 15 residues. The CDR3 nucleotides are TGTGCCAGCAGCCGGGGGTTCGGGCCCCAAGAGACCCAGTACTTC. This encodes CASSRGFGPQETQYF. Full variable domain (outside the CDR3, taken from reference TRBV7-9 and TRBJ2-5): DTGVSQNPRHKITKRGQNVTFRCDPISEHNRLYWYRQTLGQGPEFLTYFQNEAQLEKSRLLSDRFSAERPKGSFSTLEIQRTEQGDSAMYLCASSRGFGPQETQYFGPGTRLLVL.

The chain has TRBV12-3 or TRBV12-4 and TRBJ1-2; D might be TRBD1 (6 bases). CDR3 length: 14 amino acids. The V end was cut by 7 bases, the J end by 5 bases, with 17 bases between. In DNA, the CDR3 is TGTGCCAGCAACGACAGGCGACTGAGTTATGGCTACACCTTC. This codes for CASNDRRLSYGYTF.

This rearrangement joins TRBV12-3 or TRBV12-4 to TRBJ1-5; D is perhaps TRBD1 (5 bases). Trimming took off 7 bases at V and 4 bases at J, with 11 bases between the two ends. This CDR3 has 13 residues. CDR3 protein: CASTPGGNQPQHF. The CDR3 bases are TGTGCCAGCACCCCGGGGGGGAATCAGCCCCAGCATTTT.

A single count supports this clonotype. The chain links TRBV24-1 to TRBJ2-1, with 8 bases identical to TRBD2. This CDR3 has 13 amino acids. J was trimmed by 10 bases and V by 6 bases; bases with no gene match: 7. The germline CDR1 and CDR2 sequences are KGHDR and SFDVKD. DNA of the CDR3: TGTGCCACCAGTCTTGCGGGGGGATTGGAGCAGTTCTTC. Residues: CATSLAGGLEQFF.

This clonotype was picked up one time. This chain joins TRBV6-2 or TRBV6-3 and TRBJ1-2; D is unclear. Germline V gene data show CDR1 as MNHEY and CDR2 as SVGEGT. Trimming removed 4 bases from V and 4 bases from J, with 13 bases in between. This CDR3 contains 14 residues. The CDR3 loop is CASSFATARYGYTF. In nucleotides, the CDR3 is TGTGCCAGCAGTTTCGCTACGGCCCGCTATGGCTACACCTTC.

This clonotype came up a few times. This rearrangement joins TRBV6-1 to TRBJ1-2, with TRBD1 identical over 7 bases. J was trimmed by 5 bases and V by 8 bases; bases with no gene match: 5. The CDR3 loop spans 12 amino acids. CDR1 is MNHNS, CDR2 SASEGT, per germline. The CDR3 sequence: CASGDSRYGYTF. The CDR3 DNA follows: TGTGCCAGCGGGGACAGCCGATATGGCTACACCTTC.

This chain joins TRBV5-1 and TRBJ2-5, with D possibly being TRBD2 (5 bases). V gave up 1 base and J gave up 5 bases, with 9 bases separating them. The CDR3 totals 13 residues. CDR1 is SGHRS and CDR2 is YFSETQ in the germline V gene. The CDR3 sequence: CASSLRGLETQYF. The DNA for the CDR3 is TGCGCCAGCAGCTTGAGAGGGCTGGAGACCCAGTACTTC.

V usage is TRBV23-1 and J usage is TRBJ1-2, with D hard to call. TRBV23-1 is noted as an ORF with a role that remains uncertain. The germline V and J ends were trimmed by 3 bases and 3 bases, with 14 bases remaining between them. This CDR3 has 15 amino acids. This CDR3 is CASSHPRTDYYGYTF. CDR3 DNA: TGCGCCAGCAGTCACCCAAGAACTGATTACTATGGCTACACCTTC.

The chain combines TRBV10-2 with TRBJ1-1; D is ambiguous. The CDR3 extends over 16 amino acids. Trimming pared 0 bases from V and 1 base from J, leaving 12 bases between. CDR1 and CDR2 from the germline V gene are WSHSY and SAAADI. The DNA of the CDR3 is TGCGCCAGCAGTGAGTCAAGGGTGTGGGAGAACACTGAAGCTTTCTTT. Translating it yields CASSESRVWENTEAFF.

J is TRBJ1-1 and V is TRBV25-1; possibly TRBD1 for D (5 bases). V was cut by 3 bases and J by 0 bases, with 11 bases left in between. CDR1 and CDR2 from the germline V gene are MGHDK and SYGVNS. CDR3 length: 15 amino acids. The CDR3 spells CASSDVGRMNTEAFF. The CDR3 bases are TGTGCCAGCAGTGACGTGGGACGGATGAACACTGAAGCTTTCTTT.

The rearrangement links TRBV20-1 to TRBJ2-3; 14 bases align to TRBD2. The V and J ends lost 3 bases and 2 bases, in that order; junction bases with no gene match: 4. Germline loops: CDR1 DFQATT, CDR2 SNEGSKA (reference sequence). The CDR3 has 16 residues. CDR3 residues: CSARTSGGGITDTQYF. The CDR3, as DNA: TGCAGTGCTAGGACTAGCGGGGGGGGCATCACAGATACGCAGTATTTT.

V gene TRBV20-1 combines with J gene TRBJ1-3, with 11 bases lining up with TRBD1. This CDR3 region has 16 residues. From germline, CDR1 is DFQATT and CDR2 SNEGSKA (reference sequence). V lost 3 bases, J lost 4 bases, and 8 bases stayed unmatched. CDR3: CSASVGTGGAGNTIYF. CDR3 coding DNA: TGCAGTGCTAGCGTAGGGACAGGGGGAGCAGGAAACACCATATATTTT.

This rearrangement joins TRBV28 to TRBJ2-2; 9 nucleotides match TRBD1. V shed 4 bases and J 4 bases; nucleotides not matched to a gene: 4. The CDR3 runs 15 residues. Looked up from germline, CDR1 is MDHEN and CDR2 is SYDVKM. The CDR3 DNA is TGTGCCAGCAGTTCCGGACAGGGGACCACCGGGGAGCTGTTTTTT. Translation gives CASSSGQGTTGELFF.

V usage is TRBV7-2 and J usage is TRBJ2-1, with TRBD2 as a possible D gene (5 bases). From germline, CDR1 is SGHTA and CDR2 FQGNSA. CDR3 length equals 15 residues. V was trimmed by 1 base and J by 5 bases, leaving 12 bases between them. DNA of the CDR3: TGTGCCAGCAGCTTAGTGGTTGTGCGGGACAATGAGCAGTTCTTC. Translated, it gives CASSLVVVRDNEQFF. Full variable domain (remainder filled in from reference TRBV7-2 and TRBJ2-1): GAGVSQSPSNKVTEKGKDVELRCDPISGHTALYWYRQSLGQGLEFLIYFQGNSAPDKSGLPSDRFSAERTGGSVSTLTIQRTQQEDSAVYLCASSLVVVRDNEQFFGPGTRLTVL.

This chain connects TRBV29-1 to TRBJ1-1; 7 nucleotides align to TRBD1. This CDR3 has 15 amino acids. Trimming removed 4 bases from V and 11 bases from J; junction bases left unmatched: 19. Germline V gene data show CDR1 as SQVTM and CDR2 as ANQGSEA. The CDR3, as DNA: TGCAGCGTTGGGGGCCAGGGGCAGGGGGTGTCGGGCGCTTTCTTT. Its protein is CSVGGQGQGVSGAFF.